The 11 T cell receptor beta chains below were found in one sample sequenced in a study of regulatory T cells in long-lasting Graves disease. As to time point: newly diagnosed GD, antithyroid drugs for less than 3 months. The TCR library was prepared using RNA isolated from PBMCs. Arm-PCR of CDR3 regions with iRepertoire HTBI primers generated TCR beta libraries. TCRdb re-called the multiplex PCR reads through MiXCR, storing one row per CDR3 protein. The sample includes around 450,000 distinct CDR3 sequences, about 16% seen only once; the top ten take about 12%. This sample was shared with a second study, whose subject was T cells in Graves' hyperthyroidism and ophthalmopathy.

This sample comprised peripheral blood mononuclear cells (PBMCs), obtained at new diagnosis, from a patient treated with antithyroid drugs. All receptors derive from a man in his forties with Graves disease.

This clonotype was seen repeatedly, ten times or more. The chain combines TRBV2 with TRBJ2-7; perhaps TRBD1 as D (6 bases). Between the trimmed V and J ends, which lost 7 bases and 0 bases, there was a span of 13 bases. The CDR3 is made up of 14 amino acids. Germline V gene lookup returns CDR1 SNHLY and CDR2 FYNNEI. In nucleotides, the CDR3 is TGTGCCAGCAAGAAACAGGGTAGCTCCTACGAGCAGTACTTC. Its protein is CASKKQGSSYEQYF.

This clonotype was counted at least ten times. The chain couples TRBV12-3 or TRBV12-4 to TRBJ1-5, with 9 bases identical to TRBD1. The V segment lost 3 bases and the J segment 2 bases; nucleotides outside the gene matches: 14. This CDR3 has 19 amino acids. DNA of the CDR3: TGTGCCAGCAGTTTTTCCGGGACAGGGCGGATGTTTGGCAATCAGCCCCAGCATTTT. As protein: CASSFSGTGRMFGNQPQHF.

The table lists this clonotype with a few counts. The gene calls are TRBV5-6 and TRBJ2-7; D is possibly TRBD2 (5 bases). CDR1 is SGHDT, CDR2 YYEEEE, per germline. The CDR3 totals 14 residues. V was clipped by 4 bases and J by 7 bases, with 18 bases between them. The CDR3 region has the DNA TGTGCCAGCAGCATGAGATGGGGTGGGAGTGAGCAGTACTTC. Residues: CASSMRWGGSEQYF. Full variable domain (outside the CDR3, taken from reference TRBV5-6 and TRBJ2-7): DAGVTQSPTHLIKTRGQQVTLRCSPKSGHDTVSWYQQALGQGPQFIFQYYEEEERQRGNFPDRFSGHQFPNYSSELNVNALLLGDSALYLCASSMRWGGSEQYFGPGTRLTVT.

This clonotype was found a few times. V and J are TRBV12-3 or TRBV12-4 and TRBJ2-2; tentatively, D is TRBD1 (5 bases). The CDR3 is 15 amino acids. Trimming took 3 bases from V and 2 from J, leaving 10 bases between them. The CDR3 here is CASSFVQGNTGELFF. Here the CDR3 DNA reads TGTGCCAGCAGTTTTGTTCAGGGCAACACCGGGGAGCTGTTTTTT.

This clonotype occurred a few times. This chain uses TRBV7-8 with TRBJ1-2; maybe TRBD1 (5 bases). V lost 8 bases to trimming and J lost 3 bases, with 7 bases between them. The CDR3 consists of 11 residues. The V gene's germline CDR1 is SGHVS and CDR2 FQNEAQ. CDR3 nucleotide sequence: TGTGCCAGCGGGGGGGACTATGGCTACACCTTC. As protein: CASGGDYGYTF.

This clonotype was seen many times. The V gene is TRBV28, the J gene TRBJ2-3; D possibly corresponds to TRBD2 (6 bases). Trimming stripped 5 bases from V and 0 bases from J, with 15 bases between. This CDR3 is 16 amino acids long. Germline-derived CDR1 and CDR2 are MDHEN and SYDVKM. CDR3 loop: CASSPSGGGSTDTQYF. DNA for the CDR3: TGTGCCAGCAGTCCCTCCGGGGGTGGGAGCACAGATACGCAGTATTTT. The full variable domain, rest sourced from reference TRBV28 and TRBJ2-3, is DVKVTQSSRYLVKRTGEKVFLECVQDMDHENMFWYRQDPGLGLRLIYFSYDVKMKEKGDIPEGYSVSREKKERFSLILESASTNQTSMYLCASSPSGGGSTDTQYFGPGTRLTVL.

The sample holds many counts of this clonotype. The CDR3 region has the DNA TGTGCCAGCAGCGTAGCCAGTAACTCCTACAATGAGCAGTTCTTC. Translation: CASSVASNSYNEQFF. J is TRBJ2-1 and V is TRBV9; D is undetermined. The V and J ends lost 0 bases and 0 bases respectively, with 7 bases between them. The CDR3 runs 15 residues. Germline CDR1 SGDLS, CDR2 YYNGEE.

This clonotype was detected ten times or more. The chain has TRBV28 and TRBJ2-7; TRBD2 aligns across 9 bases. Germline V CDR1 and CDR2: MDHEN, SYDVKM. The CDR3 contains 15 residues. V was clipped by 5 bases and J by 4 bases; unmatched bases: 9. DNA for the CDR3: TGTGCCAGCAGTGAGGTAGCGGGAGCGATATACGAGCAGTACTTC. Encoded protein: CASSEVAGAIYEQYF.

In this sample, this clonotype turned up a few times. The rearrangement joins TRBV10-2 to TRBJ2-3; 11 bases are a match to TRBD2. This CDR3 contains 17 residues. Per the germline V gene, CDR1 is WSHSY and CDR2 is SAAADI. The V gene end was trimmed by 5 bases and the J gene end by 3 bases; junction bases not matched to a gene: 10. The DNA of the CDR3 is TGCGCCAGCAGTCCCCACGGACTAGCGGGTAGTACAGATACGCAGTATTTT. This encodes CASSPHGLAGSTDTQYF.

This clonotype was counted many times. The J gene is TRBJ1-1, the V gene TRBV7-9; D is unclear. The germline gives CDR1 SEHNR, CDR2 FQNEAQ (reference sequence). The CDR3 is 13 residues long. The V and J ends lost 7 bases and 0 bases respectively, with 9 bases between them. CDR3 sequence (DNA): TGTGCCAGCATCGATATAATGAACACTGAAGCTTTCTTT. As protein: CASIDIMNTEAFF.

This clonotype was seen ten or more times. The chain employs TRBV30 and TRBJ2-7; no reliable D call. Germline V gene lookup returns CDR1 GTSNPN and CDR2 SVGIG (reference sequence). V lost 2 bases, J lost 3 bases, and 5 bases lay in between. The CDR3 covers 11 residues. DNA of the CDR3: TGTGCCTGGAGTACTAACTACGAGCAGTACTTC. This encodes CAWSTNYEQYF.